This TCR beta chain comes out of a study of cytomegalovirus exposure and HLA in healthy donors. About this clone: The antigen is not known.

The V and J ends lost 6 bases and 7 bases, in that order; junction bases with no gene match: 4. CDR1 and CDR2 from the germline V gene are LGHNT and FRNRAP. The CDR3 has 15 residues. Study observations and caveats: A later analysis linked around 17,000 TCR beta sequences to HLA alleles at 0.05 false discovery rate.

13 Jbeta primers and 60 Vbeta primers were used for the PCR. Measured with immunoSEQ multiplex PCR; TCRdb has only the in-frame clones, and not every one. This sample has about 180,000 clones, with around 82% found just once. The specimen sequenced was PBMCs. The chain has TRBV12-5 and TRBJ1-6, with 12 nucleotides matching TRBD1. This clonotype was sampled from a woman aged 25 to 39 in good health and CMV-seropositive. The CDR3 DNA follows: TGTGCTAGTGGGCCGGGACAGGGGGCCAATTCACCCCTCCACTTT. It translates to CASGPGQGANSPLHF.